The clone carrying this T cell receptor (beta chain) showed up just once. Antigen specificity is unknown. These data belong to a study of shared clonotypes between healthy human individuals. Deep was the level at which the assay was run. An even split of each subset's genomic DNA across several immunoSEQ plates was performed. The repertoire was sequenced with immunoSEQ multiplex PCR; TCRdb's copy has only in-frame clones and lacks some. The sample consists of approximately 2.3 million clones, roughly 93% of them appearing once. Trimming left V 5 bases short and J 13 bases short, with 11 bases between. Germline assignment: CDR1 DFQATT and CDR2 SNEGSKA (reference sequence). The CDR3 is 10 amino acids. CD4+ cells yielded CD45RA+ naive and CD45RA-negative memory subsets. Findings and caveats of the study: Rarefaction revealed incomplete sorted-subset sequencing despite large depth.

Sequenced sample: naive CD4+ T cells from PBMCs. Subset specified: CD45RA+ positively selected. V and J are TRBV20-1 and TRBJ1-4, with no clear D. This TCR was sampled from a man between 18 and 35 years old in good health. Some clones in this sample may be carry-over from other donors' samples. This chain's CDR3 is CSAERTGLFF. CDR3 DNA sequence: TGCAGTGCTGAAAGAACGGGACTGTTTTTT.